Sequencing of this T cell receptor (beta chain) was carried out in a study of T-cell reconstitution after alpha-beta-depleted transplantation in children. General study results and limits: At one year after transplant, newly produced T cells mostly accounted for T-cell counts and diversity. Alpha-beta T cells present about two months after transplant were reported to originate from several hundred expanded graft clones.

Unique molecular identifiers were incorporated into the prepared TCRbeta library. TCRdb re-called the PCR reads with MiXCR, one entry per CDR3 protein. The sample lists more than 75,000 distinct CDR3 sequences; 23% were seen once. With 4 bases removed from V and 3 bases from J, the gap between germline ends came to 6 bases. Germline V gene data show CDR1 as SQVTM and CDR2 as ANQGSEA. The CDR3 totals 11 residues. This clonotype was observed a few times. Its antigen is not identified. The material was PBMCs, obtained before TCRalphabeta/CD19-depleted stem cell transplant. V usage is TRBV29-1 and J usage is TRBJ1-2; TRBD1 might be the D (5 bases). The sequence derives from a boy aged 2-15 years with acute lymphoblastic leukemia, due to receive a stem cell transplant. The CDR3 here is CSVGRDYGYTF. The CDR3 bases are TGCAGCGTTGGCAGGGACTATGGCTACACCTTC.